The TCR beta chain described here comes from a study of blood T cell repertoires in COVID-19. As processed by the authors: Using reference gene primer amplification, nucleated cell counts were estimated. This table comes from immunoSEQ multiplex PCR, and its TCRdb copy is limited to in-frame clones, with some not included. V and J calls and clone size come straight from that table; D and trimming were deduced from the DNA. The table lists 270,000 or so clones, 80% to 90% of them singletons. Exposed enrollees had met someone with a PCR-confirmed or clinician-diagnosed COVID-19 case at some point within the 2 weeks before study entry. The sample comprised PBMCs or T cells enriched from blood (not recorded which). This clonotype was obtained from a woman in her fifties or sixties who had been exposed to COVID-19.

Here the CDR3 reads CASSQTLGDTQYF. CDR3 DNA: TGTGCCAGCAGCCAGACTTTGGGAGATACGCAGTATTTT. This sequence joins TRBV13 and TRBJ2-3; D gene ambiguous. CDR3 length equals 13 residues. V lost 5 bases and J lost 5, with 11 bases in between. In germline, CDR1 is PRHDT, CDR2 FYEKMQ (reference sequence).